Listed below are T cell receptor beta chains from one sample, sequenced in a study of shared clonotypes between healthy human individuals. The table came from immunoSEQ multiplex PCR; TCRdb's copy has only in-frame clones and leaves some out. The table lists 600,000 to 800,000 clones, 72% of them singletons, with 1.8% in the top ten. Input material: memory CD4+ T cells sorted from blood. These receptors originate from a woman aged 25-40 years in good health. Both conserved end residues are part of each CDR3. The D gene is left open where the match is weak. A clone size is listed for some rows: how often the clone was seen (once, few, many), or a class if it is expanded.

v_call	d_call	clone_size	cdr3_length	j_call	cdr3_aa	cdr3_nt
TRBV9	-	-	15	TRBJ2-3	CASSSWDQGTDTQYF	TGTGCCAGCAGCTCTTGGGACCAGGGGACAGATACGCAGTATTTT
TRBV27	TRBD1	once	14	TRBJ2-1	CASRSGTAYNEQFF	TGTGCCAGCAGATCCGGGACAGCCTACAATGAGCAGTTCTTC
TRBV12-2	-	-	11	TRBJ2-3	CASRLSDTQYF	TGTGCAAGTCGCTTATCCGATACGCAGTATTTT
TRBV10-1	TRBD1	many	16	TRBJ2-7	CASSATGQGPSYEQYF	TGCGCCAGCAGTGCAACCGGACAGGGCCCTTCCTACGAGCAGTACTTC
TRBV2	TRBD1	-	14	TRBJ2-7	CASSEDRVRYEQYF	TGTGCCAGCAGTGAGGACAGGGTTCGTTACGAGCAGTACTTC
TRBV19	-	once	15	TRBJ1-2	CASTTRRSTNYGYTF	TGTGCCAGTACTACGCGAAGGAGTACTAACTATGGCTACACCTTC
TRBV7-9	-	many	10	TRBJ1-1	CASSLSEAFF	TGTGCCAGCAGCTTATCTGAAGCTTTCTTT
TRBV5-1	-	-	14	TRBJ2-7	CASSPNGKNYEQYF	TGCGCCAGCAGCCCTAACGGAAAAAACTACGAGCAGTACTTC
TRBV9	-	-	14	TRBJ2-7	CASSTSQFSYEQYF	TGTGCCAGCAGCACATCCCAGTTCTCCTACGAGCAGTACTTC
TRBV6-1	-	-	14	TRBJ1-3	CASSERFPGNTIYF	TGTGCCAGCAGTGAACGTTTCCCTGGAAACACCATATATTTT